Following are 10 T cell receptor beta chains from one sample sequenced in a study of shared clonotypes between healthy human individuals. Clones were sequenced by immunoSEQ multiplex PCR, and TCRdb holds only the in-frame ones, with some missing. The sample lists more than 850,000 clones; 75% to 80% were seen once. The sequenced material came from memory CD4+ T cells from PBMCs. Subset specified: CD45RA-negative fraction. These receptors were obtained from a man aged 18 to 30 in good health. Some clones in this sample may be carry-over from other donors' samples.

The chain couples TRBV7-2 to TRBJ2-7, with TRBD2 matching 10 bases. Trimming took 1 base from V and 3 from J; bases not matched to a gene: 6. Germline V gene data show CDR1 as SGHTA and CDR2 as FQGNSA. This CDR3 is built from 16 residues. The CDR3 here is CASSLVSASGSYEQYF. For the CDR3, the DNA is TGTGCCAGCAGCTTAGTGTCGGCTAGCGGGAGCTACGAGCAGTACTTC.

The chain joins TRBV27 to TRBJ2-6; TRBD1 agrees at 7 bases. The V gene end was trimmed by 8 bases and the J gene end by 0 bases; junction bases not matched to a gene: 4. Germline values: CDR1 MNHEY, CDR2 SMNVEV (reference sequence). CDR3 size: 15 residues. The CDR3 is CASGTVYSGANVLTF. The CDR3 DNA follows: TGTGCCAGCGGGACAGTTTACTCTGGGGCCAACGTCCTGACTTTC.

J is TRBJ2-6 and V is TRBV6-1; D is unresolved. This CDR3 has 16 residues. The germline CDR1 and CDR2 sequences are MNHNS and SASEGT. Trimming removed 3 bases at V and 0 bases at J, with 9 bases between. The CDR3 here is CASSDPDYSGANVLTF. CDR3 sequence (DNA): TGTGCCAGCAGTGACCCCGATTACTCTGGGGCCAACGTCCTGACTTTC.

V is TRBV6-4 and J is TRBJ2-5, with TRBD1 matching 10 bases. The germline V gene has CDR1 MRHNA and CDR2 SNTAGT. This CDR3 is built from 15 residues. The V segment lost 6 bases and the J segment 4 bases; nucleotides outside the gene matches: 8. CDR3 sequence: CASSPRQGASETQYF. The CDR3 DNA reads TGTGCCAGCAGCCCACGACAGGGGGCATCAGAGACCCAGTACTTC.

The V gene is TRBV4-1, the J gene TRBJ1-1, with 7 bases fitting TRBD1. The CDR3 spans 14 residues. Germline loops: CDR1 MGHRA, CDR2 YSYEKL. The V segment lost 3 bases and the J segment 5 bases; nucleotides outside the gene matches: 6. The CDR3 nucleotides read TGCGCCAGCAGCCAGAGAAGGACAGGAACTGAAGCTTTCTTT. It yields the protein CASSQRRTGTEAFF.

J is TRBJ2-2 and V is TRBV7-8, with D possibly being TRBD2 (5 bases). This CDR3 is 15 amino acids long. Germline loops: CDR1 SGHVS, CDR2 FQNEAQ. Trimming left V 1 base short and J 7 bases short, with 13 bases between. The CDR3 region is CASSLGSGYGGELFF. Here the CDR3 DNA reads TGTGCCAGCAGCTTAGGTTCGGGGTATGGCGGGGAGCTGTTTTTT.

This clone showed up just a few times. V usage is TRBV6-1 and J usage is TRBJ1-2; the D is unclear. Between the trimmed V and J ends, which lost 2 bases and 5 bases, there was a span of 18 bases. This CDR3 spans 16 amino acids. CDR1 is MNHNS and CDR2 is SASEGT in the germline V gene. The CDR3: CASSEIWAASGYGYTF. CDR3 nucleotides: TGTGCCAGCAGTGAAATCTGGGCCGCAAGTGGGTATGGCTACACCTTC.

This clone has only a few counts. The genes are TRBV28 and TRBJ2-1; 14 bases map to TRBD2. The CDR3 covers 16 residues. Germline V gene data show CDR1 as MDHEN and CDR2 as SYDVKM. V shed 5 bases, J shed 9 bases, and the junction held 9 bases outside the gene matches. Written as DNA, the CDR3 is TGTGCCAGCAGTCAACTCGGACTAGCGGGAGGAGGTGAGCAGTTCTTC. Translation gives CASSQLGLAGGGEQFF.

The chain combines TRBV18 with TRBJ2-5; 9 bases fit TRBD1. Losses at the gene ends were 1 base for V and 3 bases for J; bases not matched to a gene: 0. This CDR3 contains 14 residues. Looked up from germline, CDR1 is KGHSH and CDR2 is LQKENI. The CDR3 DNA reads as TGTGCCAGCTCACCACGGGACAGGGAAGAGACCCAGTACTTC. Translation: CASSPRDREETQYF.

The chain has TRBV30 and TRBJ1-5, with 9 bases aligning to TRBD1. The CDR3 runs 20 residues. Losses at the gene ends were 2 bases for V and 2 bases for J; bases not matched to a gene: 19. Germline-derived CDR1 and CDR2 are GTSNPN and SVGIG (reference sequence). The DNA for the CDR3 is TGTGCCTGGAGTAGGTCCCGGGACAGGGTCGGAGGGATCGGCAATCAGCCCCAGCATTTT. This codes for CAWSRSRDRVGGIGNQPQHF.